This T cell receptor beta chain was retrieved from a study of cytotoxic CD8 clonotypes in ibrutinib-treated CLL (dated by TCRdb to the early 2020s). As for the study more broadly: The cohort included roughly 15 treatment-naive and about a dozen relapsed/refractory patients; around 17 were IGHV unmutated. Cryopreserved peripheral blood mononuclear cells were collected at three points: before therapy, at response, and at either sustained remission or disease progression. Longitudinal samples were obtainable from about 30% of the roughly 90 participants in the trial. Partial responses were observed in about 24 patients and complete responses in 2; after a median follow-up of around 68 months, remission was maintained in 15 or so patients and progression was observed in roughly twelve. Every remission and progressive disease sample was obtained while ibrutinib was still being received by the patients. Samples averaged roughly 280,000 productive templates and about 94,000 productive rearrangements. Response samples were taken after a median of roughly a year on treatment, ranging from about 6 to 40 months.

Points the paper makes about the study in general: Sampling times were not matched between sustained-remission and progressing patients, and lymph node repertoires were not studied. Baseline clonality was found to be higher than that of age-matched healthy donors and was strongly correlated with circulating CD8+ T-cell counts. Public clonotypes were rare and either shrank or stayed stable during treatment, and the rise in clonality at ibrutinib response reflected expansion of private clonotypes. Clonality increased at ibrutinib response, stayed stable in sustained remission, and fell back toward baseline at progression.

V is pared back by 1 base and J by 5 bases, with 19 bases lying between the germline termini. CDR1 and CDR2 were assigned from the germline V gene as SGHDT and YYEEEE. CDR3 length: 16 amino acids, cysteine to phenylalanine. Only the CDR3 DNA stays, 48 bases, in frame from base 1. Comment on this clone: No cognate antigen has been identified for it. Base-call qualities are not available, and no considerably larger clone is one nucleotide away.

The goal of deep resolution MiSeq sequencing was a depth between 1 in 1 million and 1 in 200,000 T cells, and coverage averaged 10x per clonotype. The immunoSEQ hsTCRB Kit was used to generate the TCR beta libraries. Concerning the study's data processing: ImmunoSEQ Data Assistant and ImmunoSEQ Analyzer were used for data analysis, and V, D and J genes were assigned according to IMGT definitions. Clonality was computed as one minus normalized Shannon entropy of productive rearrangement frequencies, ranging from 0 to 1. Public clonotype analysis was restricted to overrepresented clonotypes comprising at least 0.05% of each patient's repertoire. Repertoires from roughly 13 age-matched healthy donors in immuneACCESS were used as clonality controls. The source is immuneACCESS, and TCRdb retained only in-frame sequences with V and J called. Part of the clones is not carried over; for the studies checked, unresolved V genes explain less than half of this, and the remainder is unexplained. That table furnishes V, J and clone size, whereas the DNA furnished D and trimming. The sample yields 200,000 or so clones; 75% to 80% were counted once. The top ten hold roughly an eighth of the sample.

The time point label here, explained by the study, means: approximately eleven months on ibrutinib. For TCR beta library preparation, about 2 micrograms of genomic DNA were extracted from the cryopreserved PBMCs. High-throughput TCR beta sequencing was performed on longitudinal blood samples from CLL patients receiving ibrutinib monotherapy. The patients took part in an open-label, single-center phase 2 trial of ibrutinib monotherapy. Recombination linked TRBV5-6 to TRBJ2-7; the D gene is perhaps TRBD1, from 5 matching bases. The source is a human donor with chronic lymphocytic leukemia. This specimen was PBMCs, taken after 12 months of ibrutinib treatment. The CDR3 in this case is CASSLQSSRVVHEQYF. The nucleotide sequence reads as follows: TGTGCCAGCAGCTTGCAATCGAGCAGGGTTGTTCACGAGCAGTACTTC.